This T cell receptor beta chain was sequenced for a study of blood T cell repertoires in COVID-19. Study in general: From the United States, Italy and Spain came samples of acute and convalescent COVID-19. Nucleic acid was either cDNA or gDNA, and it came from T cells, B-cell-depleted T cells, or PBMCs.

The assay was immunoSEQ multiplex PCR, and TCRdb's table has in-frame clones only and misses some. Seen here are around 250,000 clones, approximately 82% observed once, and the top ten hold roughly 2%. This CDR3 comprises 15 residues. Trimming left V 0 bases short and J 6 bases short, with 12 bases between. Looked up from germline, CDR1 is SGDLS and CDR2 is YYNGEE. Sequencing was performed on peripheral blood. This rearrangement joins TRBV9 to TRBJ2-2, with D maybe TRBD1 (6 bases). This clonotype was sampled from a man aged 25-45 years who had recovered from COVID-19. The CDR3 DNA reads TGTGCCAGCAGCGTAGTTGACAGGAGCTCCGGGGAGCTGTTTTTT. Residues: CASSVVDRSSGELFF.